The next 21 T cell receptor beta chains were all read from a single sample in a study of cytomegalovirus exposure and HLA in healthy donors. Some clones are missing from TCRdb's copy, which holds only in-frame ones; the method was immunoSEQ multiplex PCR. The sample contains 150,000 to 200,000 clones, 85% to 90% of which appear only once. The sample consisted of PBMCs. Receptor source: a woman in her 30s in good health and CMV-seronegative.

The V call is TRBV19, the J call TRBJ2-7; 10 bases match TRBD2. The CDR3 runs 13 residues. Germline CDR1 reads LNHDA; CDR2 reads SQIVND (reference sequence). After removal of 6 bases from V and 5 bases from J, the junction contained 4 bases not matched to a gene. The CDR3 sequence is CASRPGLANEQYF. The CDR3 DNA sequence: TGTGCCAGTAGGCCGGGACTAGCGAACGAGCAGTACTTC.

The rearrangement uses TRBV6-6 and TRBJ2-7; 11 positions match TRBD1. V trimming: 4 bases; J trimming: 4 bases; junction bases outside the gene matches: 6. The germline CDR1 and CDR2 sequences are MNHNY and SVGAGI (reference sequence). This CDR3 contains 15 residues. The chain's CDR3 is CASSSLDRGRYEQYF. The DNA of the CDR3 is TGTGCCAGCAGTTCCCTGGACAGGGGGCGATACGAGCAGTACTTC.

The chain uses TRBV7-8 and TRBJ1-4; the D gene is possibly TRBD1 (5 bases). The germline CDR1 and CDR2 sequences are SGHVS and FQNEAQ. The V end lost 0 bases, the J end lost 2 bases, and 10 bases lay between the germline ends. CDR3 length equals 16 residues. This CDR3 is CASSLALGATNEKLFF. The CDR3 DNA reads TGTGCCAGCAGCTTAGCGTTAGGGGCGACTAATGAAAAACTGTTTTTT.

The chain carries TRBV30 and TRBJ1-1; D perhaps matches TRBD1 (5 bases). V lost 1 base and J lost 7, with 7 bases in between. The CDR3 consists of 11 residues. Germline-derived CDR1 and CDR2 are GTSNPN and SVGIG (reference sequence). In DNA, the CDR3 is TGTGCCTGGAGTGGGGGCCTTGAAGCTTTCTTT. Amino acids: CAWSGGLEAFF.

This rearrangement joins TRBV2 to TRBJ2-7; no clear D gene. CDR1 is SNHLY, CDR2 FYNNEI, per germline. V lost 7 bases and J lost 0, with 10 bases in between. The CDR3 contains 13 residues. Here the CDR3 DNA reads TGTGCCAGCAATTCGGTGAGCTCCTACGAGCAGTACTTC. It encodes CASNSVSSYEQYF.

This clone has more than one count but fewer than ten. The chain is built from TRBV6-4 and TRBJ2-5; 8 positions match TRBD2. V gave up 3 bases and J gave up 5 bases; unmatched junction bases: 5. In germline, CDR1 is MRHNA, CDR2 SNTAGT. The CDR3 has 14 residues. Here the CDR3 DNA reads TGTGCCAGCAGTGAAACTAGCGGAGTTGAGACCCAGTACTTC. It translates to CASSETSGVETQYF.

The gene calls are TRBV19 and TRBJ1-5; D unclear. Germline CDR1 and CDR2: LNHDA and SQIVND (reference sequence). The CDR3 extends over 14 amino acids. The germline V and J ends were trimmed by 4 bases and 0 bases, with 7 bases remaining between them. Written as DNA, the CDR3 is TGTGCCAGTAGTAGCGCTAATAGCAATCAGCCCCAGCATTTT. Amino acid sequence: CASSSANSNQPQHF.

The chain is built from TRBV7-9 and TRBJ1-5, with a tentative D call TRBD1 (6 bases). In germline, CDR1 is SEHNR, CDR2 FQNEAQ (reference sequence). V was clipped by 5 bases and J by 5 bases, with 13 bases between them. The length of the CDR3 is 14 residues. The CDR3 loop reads CASSHRDIDQPQHF. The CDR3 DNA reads TGTGCCAGCAGCCACAGGGACATCGATCAGCCCCAGCATTTT.

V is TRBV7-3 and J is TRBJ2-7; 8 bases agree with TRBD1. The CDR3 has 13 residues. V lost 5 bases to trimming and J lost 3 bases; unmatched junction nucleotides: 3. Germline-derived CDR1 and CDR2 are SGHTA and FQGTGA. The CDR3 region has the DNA TGTGCCAGCAGCCCCGGGACAGGCTACGAGCAGTACTTC. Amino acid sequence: CASSPGTGYEQYF. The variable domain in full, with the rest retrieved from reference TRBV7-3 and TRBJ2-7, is GAGVSQTPSNKVTEKGKYVELRCDPISGHTALYWYRQSLGQGPEFLIYFQGTGAADDSGLPNDRFFAVRPEGSVSTLKIQRTERGDSAVYLCASSPGTGYEQYFGPGTRLTVT.

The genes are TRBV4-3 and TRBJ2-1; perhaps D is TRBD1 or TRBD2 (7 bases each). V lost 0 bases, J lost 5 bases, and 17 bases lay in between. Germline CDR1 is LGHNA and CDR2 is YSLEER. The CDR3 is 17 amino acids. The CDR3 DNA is TGCGCCAGCAGCCAAGACCATCGGGACAGCGGGAACAATGAGCAGTTCTTC. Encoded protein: CASSQDHRDSGNNEQFF.

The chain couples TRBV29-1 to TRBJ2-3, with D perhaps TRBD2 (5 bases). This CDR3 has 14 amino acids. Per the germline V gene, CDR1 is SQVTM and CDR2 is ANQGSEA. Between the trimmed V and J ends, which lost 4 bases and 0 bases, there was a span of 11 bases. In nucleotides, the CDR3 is TGCAGCGTTGTGGAATGGACTAGCACAGATACGCAGTATTTT. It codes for CSVVEWTSTDTQYF.

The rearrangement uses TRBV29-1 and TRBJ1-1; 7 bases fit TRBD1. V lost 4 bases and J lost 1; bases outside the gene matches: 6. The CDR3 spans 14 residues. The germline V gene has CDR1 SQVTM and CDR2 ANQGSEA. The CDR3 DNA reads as TGCAGCGTTGGATCGACAGGGCGGAACACTGAAGCTTTCTTT. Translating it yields CSVGSTGRNTEAFF.

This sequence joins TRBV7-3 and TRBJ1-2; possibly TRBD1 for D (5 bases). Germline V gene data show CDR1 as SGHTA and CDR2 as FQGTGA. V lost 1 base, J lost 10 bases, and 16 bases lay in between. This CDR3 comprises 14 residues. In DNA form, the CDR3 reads TGTGCCAGCAGCTTAAACACCCAGGGCTCGAACTACACCTTC. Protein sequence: CASSLNTQGSNYTF.

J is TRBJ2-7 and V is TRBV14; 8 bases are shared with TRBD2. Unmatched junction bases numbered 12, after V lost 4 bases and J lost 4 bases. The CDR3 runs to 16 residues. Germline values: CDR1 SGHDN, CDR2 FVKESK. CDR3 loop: CASSRAWGGRPYEQYF. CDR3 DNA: TGTGCCAGCAGCCGTGCCTGGGGCGGGAGGCCATACGAGCAGTACTTC.

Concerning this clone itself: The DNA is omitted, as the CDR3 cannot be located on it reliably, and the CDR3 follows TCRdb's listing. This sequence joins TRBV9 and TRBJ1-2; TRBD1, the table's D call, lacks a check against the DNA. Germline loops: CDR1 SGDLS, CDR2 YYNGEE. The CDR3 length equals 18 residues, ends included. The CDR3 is CASSVVSLDRAYSYGYTF.

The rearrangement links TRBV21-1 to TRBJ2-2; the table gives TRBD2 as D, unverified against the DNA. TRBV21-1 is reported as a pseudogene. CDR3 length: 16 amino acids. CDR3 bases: TGTGCCACCCCGAGCGGGAGGGACGCGAACACCGGGGAGCTGTTTTTT. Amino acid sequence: CATPSGRDANTGELFF.

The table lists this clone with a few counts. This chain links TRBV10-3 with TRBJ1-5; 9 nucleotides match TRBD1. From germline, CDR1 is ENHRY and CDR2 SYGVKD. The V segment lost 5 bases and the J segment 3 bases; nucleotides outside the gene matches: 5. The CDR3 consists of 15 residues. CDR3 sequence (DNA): TGTGCCATCAGTCCAGGGACAGGGATCAATCAGCCCCAGCATTTT. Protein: CAISPGTGINQPQHF.

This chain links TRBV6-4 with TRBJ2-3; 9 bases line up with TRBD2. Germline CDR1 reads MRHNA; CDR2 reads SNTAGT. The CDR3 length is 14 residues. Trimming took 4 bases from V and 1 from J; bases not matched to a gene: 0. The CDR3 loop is CASSASGGTDTQYF. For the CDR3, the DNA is TGTGCCAGCAGTGCTAGCGGGGGCACAGATACGCAGTATTTT.

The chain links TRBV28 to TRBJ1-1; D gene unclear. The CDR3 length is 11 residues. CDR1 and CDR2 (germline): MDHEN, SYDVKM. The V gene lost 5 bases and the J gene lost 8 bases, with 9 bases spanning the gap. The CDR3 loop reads CASSRTREAFF. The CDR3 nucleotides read TGTGCCAGCAGTCGAACACGGGAAGCTTTCTTT.

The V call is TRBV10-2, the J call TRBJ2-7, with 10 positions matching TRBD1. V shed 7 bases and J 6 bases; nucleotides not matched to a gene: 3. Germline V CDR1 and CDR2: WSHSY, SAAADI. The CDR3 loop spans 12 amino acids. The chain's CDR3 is CASKGQGIEQYF. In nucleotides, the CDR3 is TGCGCCAGCAAGGGACAGGGGATCGAGCAGTACTTC.

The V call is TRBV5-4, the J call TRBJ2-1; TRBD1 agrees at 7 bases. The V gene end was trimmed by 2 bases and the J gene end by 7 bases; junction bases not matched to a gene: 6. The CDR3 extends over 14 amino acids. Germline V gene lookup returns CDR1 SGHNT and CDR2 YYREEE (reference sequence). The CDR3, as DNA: TGTGCCAGCAGCTTAAGGGGGCCTGGTAATGAGCAGTTCTTC. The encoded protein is CASSLRGPGNEQFF.